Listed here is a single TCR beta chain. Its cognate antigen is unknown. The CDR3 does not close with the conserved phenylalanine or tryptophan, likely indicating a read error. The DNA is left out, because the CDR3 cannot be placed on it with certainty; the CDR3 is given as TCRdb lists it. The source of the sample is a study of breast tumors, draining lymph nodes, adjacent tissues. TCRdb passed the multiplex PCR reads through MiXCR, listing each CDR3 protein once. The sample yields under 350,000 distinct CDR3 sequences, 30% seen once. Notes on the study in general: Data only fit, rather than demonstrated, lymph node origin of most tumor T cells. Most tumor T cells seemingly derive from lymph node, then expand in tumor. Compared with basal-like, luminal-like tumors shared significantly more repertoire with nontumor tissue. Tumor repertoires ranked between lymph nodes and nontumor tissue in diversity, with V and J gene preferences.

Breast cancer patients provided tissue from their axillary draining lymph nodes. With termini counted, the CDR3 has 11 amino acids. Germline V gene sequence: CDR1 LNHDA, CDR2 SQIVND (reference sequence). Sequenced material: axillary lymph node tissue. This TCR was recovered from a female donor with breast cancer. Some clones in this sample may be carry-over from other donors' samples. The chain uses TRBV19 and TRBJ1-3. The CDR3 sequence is CASSRPTPEGP.